Sequencing of this T cell receptor beta chain was carried out in a study of T-cell memory formation after mild COVID-19 (dated by TCRdb to 2020 to 2022). Concerning the study at large: TCR sequence clusters from the two donors were largely donor specific. The cohort comprised two young, previously healthy adult volunteers, one female and one male. In two donors, T-cell clones that expanded and contracted after mild COVID-19 were followed by sequencing TCRalpha and TCRbeta repertoires longitudinally. The study at large found these results: SARS-CoV-2 specificity was not confirmed for the second-wave clones peaking on day 37. Some responding clones were found in pre-infection memory, which suggests that pre-existing cross-reactive memory T cells took part in the SARS-CoV-2 response. Balanced CD4/CD8 phenotypes were observed for clones contracting from day 15 to 85, whereas a bias towards CD4+ was observed for a second wave of clones expanding from day 15 to 37. Only two mild cases were covered in the study, and larger cohorts including severe cases with pre-infection samples were considered necessary. Contracting CD4+ clones were found mainly in CM and EM memory subsets, while CD8+ clones were enriched in EMRA.

In its sample, this clonotype was seen a few times. It lacks a known antigen. Nothing much larger sits one base from this clone, and base qualities are not available. The sequencing machine was an Illumina NovaSeq 6000. cDNA libraries for TCRalpha and TCRbeta were prepared by 5'RACE using constant-segment primers, with sample barcodes and unique molecular identifiers added. RNA was extracted from every sample with Trizol reagent. Library amplification was performed in two PCR steps, and a second sample barcode and Illumina TruSeq adapters were introduced in the second step. Sequencing of libraries was performed on an Illumina NovaSeq with 2 x 150 bp paired-end reads. The published analysis was carried out like this. Reads were demultiplexed and collapsed into UMI-guided consensus sequences with migec v1.2.7. Using mixcr v2.1.11, UMI consensuses were aligned to TRA and TRB V and J templates and then assembled into clonotypes. A clonotype was counted as expanded or contracted only if both edgeR and NoisET called the change significant, with noise models trained on biological replicates. edgeR calls used a false discovery rate-adjusted p below 0.01 and a log2 fold-change threshold of 1. As an exploratory analysis of dynamics, PCA with hierarchical clustering was applied to max-normalized trajectories of the 1000 most abundant clonotypes. Each responding clone was given a CD4 or CD8 phenotype based on the CD4+ and CD8+ repertoires, which had been sequenced separately. The public reads were reanalyzed by TCRdb: fastp trimming at Q25, MiXCR alignment, in-frame beta chains only. Every distinct CDR3 protein forms one entry, paired with its most common genes and DNA. These V and J calls are TCRdb output, not the study's own analysis. This sample is represented by roughly 100,000 distinct CDR3 sequences; 15% to 20% of them were singletons. Jointly, the top ten make up less than 35% of the sample.

PBMCs were isolated by Ficoll-Paque density gradient centrifugation. The germline V end is reduced by 3 bases and the J end by 4 bases; junction bases left unmatched: 12. CDR1 and CDR2, per the germline V gene (reference sequence), are SEHNR and FQNEAQ. Including cysteine and phenylalanine, the CDR3 has 18 amino acids. Kept here is only the CDR3 DNA, which spans 54 bases and is read in frame from base 1. The chain is assembled from TRBV7-9 and TRBJ2-1, with 10 bases aligning to TRBD2. What was sequenced was PBMCs or a T cell subset sorted from them (not recorded which). The origin of this receptor is an adult woman who had mild COVID-19 (a few samples of this study predate the infection). The sample titles of this study are shuffled in the database, so cell type and time point are left out; the donor was told from shared clones. In nucleotide form, the sequence is TGTGCCAGCAGCTTGGAGCTAGCGGGAGCCCGGAGGTACAATGAGCAGTTCTTC. Its protein reads: CASSLELAGARRYNEQFF.